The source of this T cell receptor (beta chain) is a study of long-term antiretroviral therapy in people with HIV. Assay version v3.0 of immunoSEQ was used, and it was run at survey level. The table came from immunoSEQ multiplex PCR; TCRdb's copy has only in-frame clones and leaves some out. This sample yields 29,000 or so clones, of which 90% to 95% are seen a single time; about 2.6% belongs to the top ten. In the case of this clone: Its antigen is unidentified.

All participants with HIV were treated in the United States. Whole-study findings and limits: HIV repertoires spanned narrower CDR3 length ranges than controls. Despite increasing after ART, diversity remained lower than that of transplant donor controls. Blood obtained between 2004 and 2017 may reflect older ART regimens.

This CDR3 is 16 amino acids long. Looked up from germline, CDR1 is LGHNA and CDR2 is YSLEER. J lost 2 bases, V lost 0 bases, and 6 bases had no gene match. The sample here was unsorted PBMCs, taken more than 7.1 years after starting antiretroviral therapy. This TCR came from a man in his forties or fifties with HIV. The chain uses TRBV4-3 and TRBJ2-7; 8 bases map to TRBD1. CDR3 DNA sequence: TGCGCCAGCAGCCAAGAGGGAACAGGGGGGCCCTACGAGCAGTACTTC. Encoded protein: CASSQEGTGGPYEQYF.